This T cell receptor beta chain was sequenced during a study of PD-L1 blockade in urothelial cancer listed by TCRdb under 2017. Describing the broader study: Therapy was started in the mid-2010s for all patients, and atezolizumab 1,200 mg was administered intravenously every 3 weeks. In the same patients, whole exome sequencing and RNA sequencing of pretreatment tumors were performed in addition to TCR sequencing. Durable clinical benefit was defined as progression-free survival longer than 6 months, and TCR features were also tested against progression-free and overall survival. TCR sequencing covered pretreatment tumor samples and matched, serially collected peripheral blood taken before and after atezolizumab treatment. A median of about 140,000 T cells and 83,000 or so unique TCRs was obtained from blood samples, and a median clonality of 0.080 was observed. Patients had an ECOG performance status of 0 or 1 and had received between 0 and 3 prior chemotherapy regimens. About 90% of the roughly 29 patients were identified as males with urothelial cancer of bladder origin, and a prior smoking history was reported by 18 of 29 patients. Blood samples were analyzed at 3 weeks after treatment start (second dose) and at 6 weeks after treatment start. Over 28 patients had pretreatment blood TCR-seq, about 25 had at least one posttreatment blood collection, and about 25 had tumor TCR-seq. The study was an exploratory multi-omic analysis of somatic, immune and clinical correlates of response to PD-L1 blockade with atezolizumab in urothelial cancer. Durable clinical benefit was achieved by nine patients but not by the remaining 20. What the authors observed across the whole study: Greater expansion of tumor-associated TCR clones in peripheral blood 3 weeks after the start of treatment was observed in patients with durable benefit (n of about 20, p = 0.022). A pretreatment peripheral blood TCR clonality below the median was linked to improved progression-free and overall survival. Small sample size (n ≈ 30) and many exploratory analyses mean the results are intended to be hypothesis-generating.

Synthetic TCR analog templates were spiked into each PCR to estimate absolute template abundance from read counts. TCRbeta CDR3 regions were amplified from genomic DNA with bias-controlled V and J gene primers using the immunoSEQ assay. Sequencing of rearranged TCRbeta segments was done at approximately 20X coverage. In the paper's pipeline: Sequencing errors were corrected by clustering, and CDR3s were annotated against IMGT so that V, D and J genes could be assigned. Out-of-frame and stop-codon sequences were excluded, and only productive TCRbeta rearrangements were used in downstream analyses. Clonality was computed as one minus Shannon entropy normalized by the log of the number of unique productive sequences. Fisher's exact test with Benjamini-Hochberg correction, at a threshold of adjusted p below 0.01, was used to find clones that differed between time points or between blood and tumor. Here the immuneACCESS table is served through TCRdb, limited to in-frame sequences with V and J called. Missing clones are a known gap in these copies; in checked studies unresolved V genes cover under half, and the rest lacks a known reason. The DNA gave D and trimming, while V, J and clone size come from that table. The sample has about 50,000 clones on record, 65% to 85% of them singletons. The biggest ten clones account for roughly 8.8% of the sample.

According to the study, the label for this sample's time point signals: peripheral blood 6 weeks after treatment start. The cohort comprised 30 or so patients with locally advanced or metastatic urothelial carcinoma treated at Memorial Sloan Kettering on a trial protocol. Peripheral blood mononuclear cells were collected from each patient pretreatment and during treatment, giving between 1 and 8 total time points per patient. The Qiagen DNeasy Blood extraction kit was used to purify genomic DNA from total PBMCs and tumor samples. PBMCs were collected pretreatment and during treatment, and were isolated and stored as previously described. This clone was seen more than once but under ten times. It lacks a known antigen. Base qualities are not recorded, but no much larger clone differs from it by a single base. The sequence derives from a man in his 70s with urothelial cancer. Sequencing used PBMCs, obtained around atezolizumab (anti-PD-L1) treatment.

The CDR3: CASSLVGVGTEAFF. The sequenced DNA is TGTGCCAGCAGCTTGGTAGGGGTAGGTACTGAAGCTTTCTTT. The chain uses TRBV5-5 and TRBJ1-1; TRBD1 could be the D gene, as 5 bases match. CDR1 and CDR2 are drawn from the germline V gene (reference sequence): SGHKS, YYEKEE. Its CDR3 holds 14 amino acids, cysteine through phenylalanine. The retained sequence is limited to the CDR3, 42 bases, with the frame set at the first base. V loses 0 bases of germline sequence and J loses 5 bases, and the interval between the two ends is 11 bases.